What follows describes a single T cell receptor beta chain. These data come from a study of chemoradiotherapy in HPV16-positive cancers. Germline assignment: CDR1 LNHDA and CDR2 SQIVND (reference sequence). This CDR3 is 12 amino acids long. Trimming removed 11 bases at V and 8 bases at J, with 18 bases between. The method was immunoSEQ multiplex PCR; TCRdb's version includes in-frame clones alone and lacks a portion of them. Among over 10,000 clones listed, about 77% were seen once. This sample was obtained from a patient who underwent chemoradiotherapy. This receptor was taken from a human donor with HPV-associated anogenital cancer. The rearrangement links TRBV19 to TRBJ1-2; a weak D match, TRBD1 (6 bases). DNA of the CDR3: TGTGCCGGACACGAACAGGGTTACGGCTACACCTTC. This codes for CAGHEQGYGYTF.